The 9 T cell receptor beta chains reported below all come from one sample, sequenced in a study of a mutant IDH1 vaccine in newly diagnosed glioma. These receptors have no identified antigens. Data came from immunoSEQ multiplex PCR; TCRdb stores just in-frame clones and leaves some out. The data show tens of thousands of clones, with roughly nine tenths seen just once and more than 1.5% held by the top ten. Described time point: week 35, safety follow-up. Every vaccine dose comprised 300 ug of mutant IDH1 20-mer peptide plus topical imiquimod. The material was PBMCs, obtained from a glioma patient whose treatment included an IDH1 peptide vaccine. Receptors originate from a man between 35 and 55 years old with glioma.

The genes are TRBV14 and TRBJ2-7; D gene unclear. The CDR3 has 12 residues. Trimming took off 4 bases at V and 6 bases at J, with 10 bases between the two ends. CDR1 and CDR2 from the germline V gene are SGHDN and FVKESK. The CDR3 sequence: CASSLVGGEQYF. Here the CDR3 DNA reads TGTGCCAGCAGCCTCGTAGGTGGCGAGCAGTACTTC.

J is TRBJ2-2 and V is TRBV27, with 7 nucleotides matching TRBD2. This CDR3 is 15 amino acids long. Germline V CDR1 and CDR2: MNHEY, SMNVEV (reference sequence). V trimming: 3 bases; J trimming: 4 bases; junction bases outside the gene matches: 5. CDR3 nucleotide sequence: TGTGCCAGCAGTTTTGGCGGGAGAATCACCGGGGAGCTGTTTTTT. This translates into CASSFGGRITGELFF.

The V gene is TRBV2, the J gene TRBJ2-1; D is unresolved. V gave up 2 bases and J gave up 9 bases, with 14 bases separating them. Germline CDR1 reads SNHLY; CDR2 reads FYNNEI. CDR3 length: 14 residues. The CDR3 region has the DNA TGTGCCAGCAGTGAATGGTACGCCGTGGGTGAGCAGTTCTTC. Its protein product is CASSEWYAVGEQFF.

This chain links TRBV27 with TRBJ2-7, with 7 bases identical to TRBD2. The CDR3 is made up of 13 amino acids. V lost 3 bases, J lost 3 bases, and 2 bases stayed unmatched. Germline CDR1 reads MNHEY; CDR2 reads SMNVEV (reference sequence). The CDR3 sequence: CASSFGTNYEQYF. CDR3 nucleotides: TGTGCCAGCAGTTTCGGGACTAACTACGAGCAGTACTTC.

This chain connects TRBV20-1 to TRBJ1-2; no definite D call. The CDR3 spans 9 residues. Per germline, CDR1 DFQATT and CDR2 SNEGSKA (reference sequence). Trimming pared 7 bases from V and 8 bases from J, leaving 8 bases between. In DNA, the CDR3 is TGCAGTGGCCCCGGCGGCTACACCTTC. Protein product: CSGPGGYTF.

The chain carries TRBV19 and TRBJ1-1; the D is unclear. Trimming removed 6 bases at V and 5 bases at J, with 10 bases between. From germline, CDR1 is LNHDA and CDR2 SQIVND (reference sequence). The CDR3 extends over 12 amino acids. The CDR3 bases are TGTGCCAGTAGGGACCTTCTGACTGAAGCTTTCTTT. Translation gives CASRDLLTEAFF.

The chain couples TRBV7-9 to TRBJ1-1; no firm D call. Germline loops: CDR1 SEHNR, CDR2 FQNEAQ (reference sequence). V shed 5 bases and J shed 6 bases, with 10 bases lying between them. The CDR3 loop spans 12 amino acids. This chain's CDR3 is CASSHGVSEAFF. DNA of the CDR3: TGTGCCAGCAGCCACGGTGTCTCTGAAGCTTTCTTT.

This chain links TRBV7-9 with TRBJ1-1, with TRBD1 matching 7 bases. Trimming took 4 bases from V and 6 from J; bases not matched to a gene: 14. The CDR3 runs 16 residues. The germline V gene has CDR1 SEHNR and CDR2 FQNEAQ (reference sequence). The CDR3 sequence: CASSSTGAGRSAEAFF. The CDR3 nucleotides are TGTGCCAGCAGCTCCACAGGGGCGGGGAGGAGTGCTGAAGCTTTCTTT.

V is TRBV5-1 and J is TRBJ2-5, with D possibly being TRBD1 (6 bases). The J call may be mistaken, given a closer DNA end match to TRBJ2-7. The germline V gene has CDR1 SGHRS and CDR2 YFSETQ. This CDR3 spans 18 amino acids. The CDR3 is CASSLEGLGGADTYEQYF. As DNA, the CDR3 is TGCGCCAGCAGCTTGGAGGGTTTAGGGGGAGCGGACACCTACGAGCAGTACTTC.